The 31 T cell receptor beta chains presented below share a single source sample, sequenced in a study of blood T cells in healthy people across ages. Combining a sample-barcoded 5' primer with a J-beta primer mix, a second PCR ran for roughly 6 to 11 cycles. TCRdb reprocessed the 5' RACE reads via MiXCR and lists one record per CDR3 protein. The sample lists roughly 570,000 distinct CDR3 sequences; approximately 27% were seen once. Sequencing was carried out using blood. The receptors derive from a woman in her 70s in good health.

V usage is TRBV6-4 and J usage is TRBJ2-3, with 9 nucleotides matching TRBD2. Germline V CDR1 and CDR2: MRHNA, SNTAGT. The CDR3 consists of 14 residues. J lost 4 bases, V lost 5 bases, and 4 bases had no gene match. DNA of the CDR3: TGTGCCAGCAGTACCGGGACTAGCTCAGATACGCAGTATTTT. It specifies CASSTGTSSDTQYF.

The rearrangement uses TRBV29-1 and TRBJ2-1; D is perhaps TRBD1 or TRBD2 (5 bases each). V lost 4 bases to trimming and J lost 4 bases, with 14 bases between them. The CDR3 spans 14 residues. The germline V gene encodes CDR1 SQVTM and CDR2 ANQGSEA. The CDR3 loop reads CSVGGADRYNEQFF. Here the CDR3 DNA reads TGCAGCGTTGGAGGGGCCGACAGATACAATGAGCAGTTCTTC.

CDR3 DNA sequence: TGCAGTGCTACTAGGGGGGGTCCCTACAATGAGCAGTTCTTC. This translates into CSATRGGPYNEQFF. V usage is TRBV20-1 and J usage is TRBJ2-1; a weak D match, TRBD2 (7 bases). The V end was cut by 4 bases, the J end by 2 bases, with 12 bases between. There are 14 residues in the CDR3. In germline, CDR1 is DFQATT, CDR2 SNEGSKA (reference sequence).

This chain joins TRBV15 and TRBJ2-4; no definite D call. CDR3 length: 14 amino acids. V was shortened by 0 bases and J by 6 bases, with 9 bases between the two germline ends. Germline-derived CDR1 and CDR2 are LNHNV and YYDKDF (reference sequence). This CDR3 reads CATSREASTNIQYF. The CDR3 coding sequence is TGTGCCACCAGCAGAGAGGCATCCACAAACATTCAGTACTTC.

In its sample, this clonotype was seen many times. This chain links TRBV5-1 with TRBJ2-5; 7 bases fit TRBD1. CDR1 and CDR2 from the germline V gene are SGHRS and YFSETQ. Losses at the gene ends were 4 bases for V and 2 bases for J; bases not matched to a gene: 5. CDR3 length: 14 residues. The CDR3 reads CASSPQQGQETQYF. The CDR3 DNA reads TGCGCCAGCAGCCCCCAACAGGGGCAAGAGACCCAGTACTTC.

The chain uses TRBV27 and TRBJ2-6; 7 nucleotides line up with TRBD1. CDR3 length equals 19 residues. Germline assignment: CDR1 MNHEY and CDR2 SMNVEV (reference sequence). V was pared by 7 bases and J by 0 bases, with 15 bases of the junction left unmatched. As DNA, the CDR3 is TGTGCCAGCACCTTAAACAGGGGAAGCTCCTCCTCTGGGGCCAACGTCCTGACTTTC. Encoded protein: CASTLNRGSSSSGANVLTF.

The genes are TRBV20-1 and TRBJ2-5; D unresolved. Trimming cost V 5 bases and J 7 bases, with 11 bases left between them. The V gene's germline CDR1 is DFQATT and CDR2 SNEGSKA (reference sequence). This CDR3 is built from 11 residues. The CDR3 is CSAVRSGTQYF. In nucleotides, the CDR3 is TGCAGTGCTGTTCGGTCGGGGACCCAGTACTTC.

Ten or more counts support this clonotype. The chain couples TRBV20-1 to TRBJ1-1; 7 nucleotides agree with TRBD1. The CDR3 runs to 12 residues. Trimming cost V 4 bases and J 9 bases; bases outside gene matches: 8. Germline CDR1 and CDR2: DFQATT and SNEGSKA (reference sequence). CDR3 sequence: CSAKWDSAQAFF. In DNA form, the CDR3 reads TGCAGTGCTAAATGGGACAGCGCTCAAGCTTTCTTT.

This CDR3 reads CASSHTSEAFF. CDR3 DNA: TGTGCCAGCAGCCATACGTCTGAAGCTTTCTTT. The chain is built from TRBV3-1 and TRBJ1-1; no firm D call. This CDR3 has 11 residues. V lost 3 bases and J lost 6, with 5 bases in between. Germline CDR1 is LGHDT and CDR2 is YNNKEL (reference sequence).

This clonotype was seen a few times. The chain carries TRBV4-2 and TRBJ1-2, with a tentative D call TRBD1 (6 bases). Germline V gives CDR1 LGHNA, CDR2 YNFKEQ. This CDR3 spans 16 amino acids. Trimming shortened V by 2 bases and J by 8 bases, and 21 bases separated the two germline ends. The CDR3 here is CASSQQSGQRTGGYTF. The CDR3 DNA reads TGTGCCAGCAGCCAACAATCCGGACAGCGGACGGGAGGCTACACCTTC.

This clonotype was counted ten times or more. The rearrangement uses TRBV10-3 and TRBJ2-5; 10 bases are a match to TRBD1. The V gene's germline CDR1 is ENHRY and CDR2 SYGVKD. This CDR3 spans 15 amino acids. Germline trimming cut 0 bases from V and 5 bases from J; bases unmatched to any gene: 3. CDR3 in amino acids: CAISESMDRGETQYF. CDR3 DNA sequence: TGTGCCATCAGTGAGTCGATGGACAGGGGGGAGACCCAGTACTTC.

This clonotype was picked up a small number of times. V usage is TRBV20-1 and J usage is TRBJ1-2; D uncertain. Germline V CDR1 and CDR2: DFQATT, SNEGSKA (reference sequence). This CDR3 contains 13 residues. As DNA, the CDR3 is TGCAGGCTGGGCCCCGGGACTAACTATGGCTACACCTTC. This encodes CRLGPGTNYGYTF.

This rearrangement joins TRBV2 to TRBJ2-7; a possible D gene is TRBD2 (6 bases). CDR1 is SNHLY and CDR2 is FYNNEI in the germline V gene. This CDR3 has 12 amino acids. V dropped 1 base and J dropped 7 bases, with 8 bases sitting between them. The CDR3 DNA reads TGTGCCAGCAGTGAAGTGGCGGGGGAGCAGTACTTC. Protein: CASSEVAGEQYF.

This rearrangement joins TRBV20-1 to TRBJ2-3, with TRBD2 matching 11 bases. J gave up 9 bases and V 0 bases, and 5 bases lay outside the gene matches. CDR1 is DFQATT and CDR2 is SNEGSKA in the germline V gene (reference sequence). The CDR3 runs 14 residues. The CDR3 region is CSARDIAGGYTQYF. CDR3 nucleotide sequence: TGCAGTGCTAGAGATATAGCGGGGGGGTACACGCAGTATTTT.

About this clonotype: One end of the junction is discordant with germline, which a read error may explain. V gene TRBV7-2 combines with J gene TRBJ2-3, with 9 bases that match TRBD1. From germline, CDR1 is SGHTA and CDR2 FQGNSA. This CDR3 has 16 amino acids. The CDR3 nucleotides read TGTGCCAGCACCTTAGCGACAGGGGGTCGCACAGATACGCAGTATTTT. Translated: CASTLATGGRTDTQYF.

The chain carries TRBV29-1 and TRBJ1-1, with a tentative D call TRBD1 (5 bases). The CDR3 spans 14 residues. Germline CDR1 reads SQVTM; CDR2 reads ANQGSEA. The V and J ends lost 7 bases and 3 bases respectively, with 18 bases between them. The CDR3 region is CSAGRGPGDTEAFF. CDR3 in DNA: TGCAGCGCCGGTCGCGGCCCGGGGGACACTGAAGCTTTCTTT.

This clonotype was seen a few times. The chain couples TRBV4-3 to TRBJ2-5; D remains ambiguous. The CDR3 is made up of 13 amino acids. Germline V gene data show CDR1 as LGHNA and CDR2 as YSLEER. The V end was cut by 6 bases, the J end by 4 bases, with 12 bases between. In nucleotides, the CDR3 is TGCGCCAGCAGGCTCGCGTCAAGAGAGACCCAGTACTTC. It specifies CASRLASRETQYF.

The gene calls are TRBV30 and TRBJ2-3; TRBD2 aligns across 8 bases. The CDR3 runs to 15 residues. CDR1 GTSNPN and CDR2 SVGIG come from the germline V gene (reference sequence). Trimming took 3 bases from V and 3 from J; bases not matched to a gene: 8. In DNA, the CDR3 is TGTGCCTGGAGCCCATACCGGGGGGGGACAGATACGCAGTATTTT. It codes for CAWSPYRGGTDTQYF.

The chain combines TRBV2 with TRBJ2-7; D is possibly TRBD1 (6 bases). V was shortened by 1 base and J by 5 bases, with 9 bases between the two germline ends. The CDR3 is 13 amino acids. CDR1 is SNHLY and CDR2 is FYNNEI in the germline V gene. CDR3 in amino acids: CASSEGTGHEQYF. The DNA for the CDR3 is TGTGCCAGCAGTGAAGGCACAGGGCACGAGCAGTACTTC. Complete variable domain (other parts from reference TRBV2 and TRBJ2-7): EPEVTQTPSHQVTQMGQEVILRCVPISNHLYFYWYRQILGQKVEFLVSFYNNEISEKSEIFDDQFSVERPDGSNFTLKIRSTKLEDSAMYFCASSEGTGHEQYFGPGTRLTVT.

This clonotype was counted a few times. The chain links TRBV20-1 to TRBJ1-5; D is unclear. CDR1 and CDR2 (germline): DFQATT, SNEGSKA (reference sequence). The CDR3 loop spans 13 amino acids. V gave up 2 bases and J gave up 5 bases, with 10 bases separating them. The chain's CDR3 is CSARSAVDQPQHF. The CDR3 nucleotides read TGCAGTGCTAGATCGGCGGTGGATCAGCCCCAGCATTTT.

The chain combines TRBV7-9 with TRBJ2-1; TRBD2 matches 8 bases. The V gene's germline CDR1 is SEHNR and CDR2 FQNEAQ (reference sequence). J lost 0 bases, V lost 1 base, and 8 bases had no gene match. CDR3 length: 18 amino acids. In DNA, the CDR3 is TGTGCCAGCAGCTTAGTGCGAGCGGGAGTGATCTCCTACAATGAGCAGTTCTTC. This gives the protein CASSLVRAGVISYNEQFF.

V and J are TRBV29-1 and TRBJ2-4; unclear D gene. CDR1 is SQVTM, CDR2 ANQGSEA, per germline. The CDR3 loop spans 11 amino acids. Trimming stripped 1 base from V and 6 bases from J, with 4 bases between. The CDR3 nucleotides are TGCAGCGTTGAAGCGTTAAACATTCAGTACTTC. Translated, it gives CSVEALNIQYF.

This chain connects TRBV7-2 to TRBJ1-1; D uncertain. Trimming removed 5 bases at V and 12 bases at J, with 4 bases between. The CDR3 consists of 8 residues. Germline loops: CDR1 SGHTA, CDR2 FQGNSA. CDR3 DNA sequence: TGTGCCAGCAGCCCAACTTTCTTT. Amino acids: CASSPTFF.

The chain employs TRBV10-3 and TRBJ2-5; D is uncertain. The CDR3 spans 14 residues. V was pared by 0 bases and J by 1 base, with 6 bases between. Germline CDR1 reads ENHRY; CDR2 reads SYGVKD. CDR3: CAISESGFQETQYF. DNA for the CDR3: TGTGCCATCAGTGAGTCGGGCTTCCAAGAGACCCAGTACTTC.

This clonotype was observed a handful of times. The rearrangement uses TRBV7-2 and TRBJ1-5; D unclear. Germline V CDR1 and CDR2: SGHTA, FQGNSA. This CDR3 comprises 14 residues. V was clipped by 3 bases and J by 4 bases, with 10 bases between them. CDR3 amino acids: CASSFTTVNQPQHF. CDR3 coding DNA: TGTGCCAGCAGCTTCACGACCGTTAATCAGCCCCAGCATTTT.

This sequence joins TRBV20-1 and TRBJ2-5; no firm D call. The CDR3 is 14 amino acids. CDR1 and CDR2 (germline): DFQATT, SNEGSKA (reference sequence). The V and J ends lost 1 base and 1 base respectively, with 10 bases between them. CDR3 DNA: TGCAGTGCTAGAGCCCCGGACGGCCAAGAGACCCAGTACTTC. Its protein product is CSARAPDGQETQYF.

The rearrangement links TRBV15 to TRBJ1-1; 9 nucleotides align to TRBD1. Germline V lookup: CDR1 LNHNV, CDR2 YYDKDF (reference sequence). The V and J ends lost 8 bases and 2 bases, in that order; junction bases with no gene match: 6. This CDR3 has 14 amino acids. This CDR3 reads CATGTGTGNTEAFF. As DNA, the CDR3 is TGTGCCACCGGGACAGGGACGGGAAACACTGAAGCTTTCTTT.

This clonotype was seen at least ten times. This chain connects TRBV12-3 or TRBV12-4 to TRBJ1-4; D is ambiguous. The V end was cut by 3 bases, the J end by 6 bases, with 17 bases between. CDR3 length: 16 amino acids. The CDR3 here is CASSLAGEAVDEKLFF. The CDR3 region has the DNA TGTGCCAGCAGTTTGGCCGGGGAGGCGGTGGATGAAAAACTGTTTTTT.

This clonotype has more than one count but fewer than ten. The V gene is TRBV5-6, the J gene TRBJ2-5, with 8 bases lining up with TRBD2. Matching the DNA end better, TRBJ2-7 makes the J call doubtful. CDR1 is SGHDT and CDR2 is YYEEEE in the germline V gene. The CDR3 consists of 14 residues. The DNA for the CDR3 is TGTGCCAGCAGCTACCGGGGGGGTGCCCACGAGCAGTACTTC. Encoded protein: CASSYRGGAHEQYF.

This clonotype was seen a few times. The chain links TRBV6-2 or TRBV6-3 to TRBJ2-6; no clear D gene. V was cut by 2 bases and J by 0 bases, with 14 bases left in between. Germline CDR1 and CDR2: MNHEY and SVGEGT. There are 18 residues in the CDR3. DNA of the CDR3: TGTGCCAGCAGTTACAGTATAACCCAACTCTCTGGGGCCAACGTCCTGACTTTC. Translation: CASSYSITQLSGANVLTF.

The chain joins TRBV5-1 to TRBJ2-5; the D is unclear. Trimming removed 0 bases from V and 0 bases from J, with 12 bases in between. The CDR3 is 16 residues long. Germline CDR1 reads SGHRS; CDR2 reads YFSETQ. CDR3 sequence reads: CASSLEGRRYQETQYF. The CDR3 DNA reads as TGCGCCAGCAGCTTGGAGGGCAGGCGGTACCAAGAGACCCAGTACTTC.